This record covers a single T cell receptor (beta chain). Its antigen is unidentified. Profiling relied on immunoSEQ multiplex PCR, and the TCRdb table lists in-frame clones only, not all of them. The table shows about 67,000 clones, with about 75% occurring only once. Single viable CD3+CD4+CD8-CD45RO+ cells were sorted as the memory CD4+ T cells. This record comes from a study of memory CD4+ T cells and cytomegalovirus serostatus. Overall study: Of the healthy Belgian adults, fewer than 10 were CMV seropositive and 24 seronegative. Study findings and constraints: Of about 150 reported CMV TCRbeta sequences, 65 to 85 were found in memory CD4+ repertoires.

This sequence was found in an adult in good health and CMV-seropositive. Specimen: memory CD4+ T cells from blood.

CDR3 sequence reads: CASSLRDRPYEQYF. The CDR3 DNA sequence: TGTGCCAGTAGTCTCCGGGACAGACCCTACGAGCAGTACTTC. The rearrangement links TRBV19 to TRBJ2-7, with 7 bases lining up with TRBD1. Germline V lookup: CDR1 LNHDA, CDR2 SQIVND (reference sequence). The CDR3 is 14 residues long. J lost 2 bases, V lost 5 bases, and 6 bases had no gene match.